Shown below are 10 T cell receptor beta chains from a single sample sequenced in a study of blood T cell repertoires in COVID-19. Measured with immunoSEQ multiplex PCR; TCRdb has only the in-frame clones, and not every one. The table lists about 210,000 clones, 70% to 90% of them singletons. Specimen: peripheral blood. Every receptor here comes from a woman between 45 and 60 years old with active or convalescent COVID-19.

The chain recombines TRBV15 with TRBJ2-3; TRBD1 might be the D (6 bases). V dropped 4 bases and J dropped 2 bases, with 13 bases sitting between them. The CDR3 is 15 amino acids. CDR1 and CDR2 (germline): LNHNV, YYDKDF (reference sequence). In DNA form, the CDR3 reads TGTGCCACCAGCAAAGGGGGTAGGACCACAGATACGCAGTATTTT. The encoded protein is CATSKGGRTTDTQYF. Combining the CDR3 with reference TRBV15 and TRBJ2-3 gives the whole variable domain DAMVIQNPRYQVTQFGKPVTLSCSQTLNHNVMYWYQQKSSQAPKLLFHYYDKDFNNEADTPDNFQSRRPNTSFCFLDIRSPGLGDTAMYLCATSKGGRTTDTQYFGPGTRLTVL.

The V gene is TRBV24-1, the J gene TRBJ1-1, with D tentatively TRBD1 (6 bases). V lost 4 bases to trimming and J lost 1 base, with 12 bases between them. Germline V lookup: CDR1 KGHDR, CDR2 SFDVKD. This CDR3 is 15 amino acids long. This CDR3 reads CATSDPRGRNTEAFF. The CDR3 region has the DNA TGTGCCACCAGTGACCCCAGGGGTAGGAACACTGAAGCTTTCTTT.

CDR3 protein: CASRESGTFYGYTF. The CDR3 region has the DNA TGTGCCAGCAGGGAATCCGGGACATTCTATGGCTACACCTTC. The chain employs TRBV28 and TRBJ1-2; a possible D gene is TRBD1 (6 bases). The germline V gene encodes CDR1 MDHEN and CDR2 SYDVKM. Trimming left V 6 bases short and J 4 bases short, with 15 bases between. The CDR3 consists of 14 residues.

The rearrangement links TRBV7-2 to TRBJ2-7, with unresolved D. This CDR3 spans 13 amino acids. V was clipped by 5 bases and J by 2 bases, with 10 bases between them. Germline assignment: CDR1 SGHTA and CDR2 FQGNSA. CDR3 sequence reads: CASSATPTYEQYV. The CDR3 region has the DNA TGTGCCAGCAGCGCGACACCTACCTACGAGCAGTACGTC.

The V gene is TRBV25-1, the J gene TRBJ2-1, with 8 nucleotides matching TRBD2. The V and J ends lost 2 bases and 7 bases, in that order; junction bases with no gene match: 7. The CDR3 sequence is 15 residues long. The germline gives CDR1 MGHDK, CDR2 SYGVNS. For the CDR3, the DNA is TGTGCCAGCAGTGAACCGGGACTAGTGGGTAATGAGCAGTTCTTC. Protein: CASSEPGLVGNEQFF.

The chain uses TRBV7-9 and TRBJ2-1, with 7 nucleotides matching TRBD2. Germline-derived CDR1 and CDR2 are SEHNR and FQNEAQ (reference sequence). The length of the CDR3 is 16 residues. J gave up 0 bases and V 7 bases, and 9 bases lay outside the gene matches. CDR3 region: CASTGEAGSSYNEQFF. The CDR3 coding sequence is TGTGCCAGCACCGGAGAAGCGGGGAGCTCCTACAATGAGCAGTTCTTC.

V is TRBV6-5 and J is TRBJ1-5; D is undetermined. Germline CDR1 reads MNHEY; CDR2 reads SVGAGI. V lost 6 bases to trimming and J lost 3 bases, with 12 bases between them. CDR3 length: 14 residues. The CDR3 spells CASSSRVINQPQHF. CDR3 coding DNA: TGTGCCAGCAGCTCCCGGGTCATCAATCAGCCCCAGCATTTT.

The rearrangement joins TRBV5-4 to TRBJ2-2; 10 nucleotides line up with TRBD2. Germline V gives CDR1 SGHNT, CDR2 YYREEE (reference sequence). The CDR3 extends over 17 amino acids. The V segment lost 0 bases and the J segment 8 bases; nucleotides outside the gene matches: 10. CDR3: CASSLVSSGRAIGELFF. CDR3 sequence (DNA): TGTGCCAGCAGCTTGGTTTCCAGCGGGAGGGCCATTGGGGAGCTGTTTTTT.

This chain connects TRBV7-7 to TRBJ1-5; 7 bases match TRBD1. Germline V lookup: CDR1 SSHAT, CDR2 FNYEAQ (reference sequence). The V gene end was trimmed by 5 bases and the J gene end by 7 bases; junction bases not matched to a gene: 11. The CDR3 has 15 residues. CDR3 loop: CASSGPRDRQQPQHF. The DNA for the CDR3 is TGTGCCAGCAGCGGGCCCCGGGACAGACAACAGCCCCAGCATTTT.

V and J are TRBV10-3 and TRBJ1-5; 10 bases align to TRBD1. There are 15 residues in the CDR3. Germline V gene sequence: CDR1 ENHRY, CDR2 SYGVKD. V dropped 4 bases and J dropped 11; count of bases not matched to a gene: 11. The CDR3 loop reads CAISGSGQGSLAQHF. The CDR3, as DNA: TGTGCCATCAGTGGGTCGGGACAGGGGTCTCTGGCCCAGCATTTT.